This T cell receptor (beta chain) originates from a study of shared clonotypes between healthy human individuals. Study information: The donor pool was made up of a couple of women and three men aged 18 to 49. Per donor, three plates held CD4 naive cells, three held CD4 memory, two held CD8 naive and one held CD8 memory. Study-level points and caveats: When compared with the clonotypes that were shared by all four sorted-subset donors, the non-shared clonotypes turned out to have lower generation probabilities.

Source study methods: There were no quality scores in the junction-only immunoSEQ sequences, so filtering differed. Method: immunoSEQ multiplex PCR; TCRdb's copy keeps in-frame clones and lacks some. The DNA gave D and trimming, while V, J and clone size come from that table. The table has over 750,000 clones, approximately 96% seen once; the top ten hold about 0.22%. Germline trimming cut 6 bases from V and 6 bases from J; bases unmatched to any gene: 10. From germline, CDR1 is MDHEN and CDR2 SYDVKM. The CDR3 spans 15 residues. The naive CD8 fraction comprised CD45RO-negative cells positively selected for CCR7 and excluded terminally differentiated effector memory CD45RA+ cells. As regards this clone: The target antigen is unknown.

Sequenced input: naive CD8+ T cells sorted from blood. The TCR was taken from a man in his thirties or forties in good health. The chain joins TRBV28 to TRBJ1-5, with 8 nucleotides matching TRBD1. For the CDR3, the DNA is TGTGCCAGCAGGCACAGGGGGGAGGGGGGTCAGCCCCAGCATTTT. Translating it yields CASRHRGEGGQPQHF. Together with reference TRBV28 and TRBJ1-5, the CDR3 gives the full variable domain: DVKVTQSSRYLVKRTGEKVFLECVQDMDHENMFWYRQDPGLGLRLIYFSYDVKMKEKGDIPEGYSVSREKKERFSLILESASTNQTSMYLCASRHRGEGGQPQHFGDGTRLSIL.